This TCR beta chain was identified during a study of blood T cell repertoires in COVID-19. About the research overall: The study drew acute and convalescent COVID-19 samples from the United States, Italy and Spain.

Sequencing used immunoSEQ multiplex PCR; TCRdb keeps in-frame clones, though not all of them. The table lists under 300,000 clones, 88% of them singletons. Cohorts were determined from participant-reported clinical history. All recovered Cohort 3 donors got two negative PCRs, got clearance, or saw symptom resolution. CDR1 is SGHVS, CDR2 FNYEAQ, per germline. The trim removed 1 base at V and 8 bases at J, leaving 4 bases unmatched. CDR3 length: 16 amino acids. The sample taken for sequencing was PBMCs or T cells enriched from blood (not recorded which). The chain carries TRBV7-6 and TRBJ2-1; 14 bases match TRBD2. The sequence was collected from a young woman who had recovered from COVID-19. CDR3 in amino acids: CASSLGTSGGIDEQFF. CDR3 DNA sequence: TGTGCCAGCAGCTTAGGGACTAGCGGGGGGATCGATGAGCAGTTCTTC. The full variable domain, rest sourced from reference TRBV7-6 and TRBJ2-1, is GAGVSQSPRYKVTKRGQDVALRCDPISGHVSLYWYRQALGQGPEFLTYFNYEAQQDKSGLPNDRFSAERPEGSISTLTIQRTEQRDSAMYRCASSLGTSGGIDEQFFGPGTRLTVL.